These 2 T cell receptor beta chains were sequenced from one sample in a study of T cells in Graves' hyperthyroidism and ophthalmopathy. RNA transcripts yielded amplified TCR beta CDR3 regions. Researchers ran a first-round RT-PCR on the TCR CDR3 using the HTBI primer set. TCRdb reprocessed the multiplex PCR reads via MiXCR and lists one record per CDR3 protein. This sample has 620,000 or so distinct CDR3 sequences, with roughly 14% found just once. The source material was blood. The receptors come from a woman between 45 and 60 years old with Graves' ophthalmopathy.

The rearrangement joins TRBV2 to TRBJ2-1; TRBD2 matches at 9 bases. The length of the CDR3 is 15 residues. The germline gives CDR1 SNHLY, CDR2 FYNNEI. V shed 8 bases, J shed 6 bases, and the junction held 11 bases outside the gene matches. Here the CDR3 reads CASSPGLAQLNEQFF. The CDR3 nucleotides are TGTGCCAGCTCACCCGGACTAGCGCAACTCAATGAGCAGTTCTTC.

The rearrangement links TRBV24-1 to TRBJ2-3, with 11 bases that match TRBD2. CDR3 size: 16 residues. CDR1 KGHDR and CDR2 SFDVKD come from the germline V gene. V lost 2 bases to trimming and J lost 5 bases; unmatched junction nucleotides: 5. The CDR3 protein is CATSDYSGRVGDTQYF. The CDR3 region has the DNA TGTGCCACCAGTGATTATAGCGGGAGGGTCGGAGATACGCAGTATTTT.